This T cell receptor beta chain appears in the sequencing data of a study of OX40 agonist ivuxolimab in advanced cancers. Autoimmune disease history or systemic immunosuppression led to patients being barred. Assay: immunoSEQ multiplex PCR; the TCRdb copy retains only in-frame clones and omits some. This sample has 40,000 or so clones, with more than 75% found just once. J was trimmed by 9 bases and V by 0 bases; bases with no gene match: 8. In germline, CDR1 is SGHAT, CDR2 FQNNGV. The CDR3 spans 15 residues. This sequence originates from an adult with an advanced solid tumor such as melanoma, head and neck, liver or kidney cancer. The sample consisted of CD4+ or CD8+ T cells sorted from blood, taken in a trial of the OX40 agonist ivuxolimab. J is TRBJ2-5 and V is TRBV11-2; 9 bases are shared with TRBD2. This CDR3 reads CASSLEVAGALAQYF. In DNA, the CDR3 is TGTGCCAGCAGCTTAGAGGTAGCGGGGGCCCTGGCCCAGTACTTC.